A selection of T cell receptor beta chains follows, all from one sample in a study of T cell responses to AZD1222 COVID-19 vaccine. Clones were read by immunoSEQ multiplex PCR, and TCRdb kept only the in-frame ones, dropping some. The sample gives 200,000 or so clones, about 94% of which show up once; 9.2% is in the top ten. The sample consisted of peripheral blood, taken on day 0 of AZD1222 vaccination. All receptors derive from an adult in good health. CDR3s include the opening cysteine and the closing phenylalanine or tryptophan. D genes are given only for firm matches. A clone size is listed for some rows: how often the clone was seen (once, few, many), or a class if it is expanded.

d_gene: TRBD2
v_gene: TRBV3-1/TRBV3-2
j_gene: TRBJ2-5
abundance: .
CDR3aa: CASSYNSGTSYETQYF
CDR3nt: TGTGCCAGCAGCTATAATTCCGGGACTAGCTATGAGACCCAGTACTTC

d_gene: .
v_gene: TRBV6-6
j_gene: TRBJ1-1
abundance: .
CDR3aa: CASSGTTENTEAFF
CDR3nt: TGTGCCAGCAGCGGGACCACCGAGAACACTGAAGCTTTCTTT

d_gene: TRBD2
v_gene: TRBV10-2
j_gene: TRBJ2-3
abundance: .
CDR3aa: CASTQASGDTDTQYF
CDR3nt: TGCGCCAGCACCCAGGCTAGCGGCGACACAGATACGCAGTATTTT

d_gene: .
v_gene: TRBV5-5
j_gene: TRBJ1-1
abundance: medium-sized
CDR3aa: CASSLDPRGSTEAFF
CDR3nt: TGTGCCAGCAGCTTGGACCCAAGGGGTAGCACTGAAGCTTTCTTT

d_gene: .
v_gene: TRBV23-1
j_gene: TRBJ1-3
abundance: .
CDR3aa: CASSQSDGGSGNTIYF
CDR3nt: TGCGCCAGCAGTCAATCGGACGGGGGCTCTGGAAACACCATATATTTT

d_gene: .
v_gene: TRBV6-2/TRBV6-3
j_gene: TRBJ2-1
abundance: .
CDR3aa: CASSYSRGASGEQFF
CDR3nt: TGTGCCAGCAGTTACTCTCGGGGGGCGAGTGGTGAGCAGTTCTTC

d_gene: .
v_gene: TRBV28
j_gene: TRBJ2-1
abundance: .
CDR3aa: CASSLTTDYNEQFF
CDR3nt: TGTGCCAGCAGTTTAACGACGGACTACAATGAGCAGTTCTTC

d_gene: .
v_gene: TRBV5-6
j_gene: TRBJ1-2
abundance: once
CDR3aa: CASSLNSDNYGYTF
CDR3nt: TGTGCCAGCAGCTTAAATTCCGACAACTATGGCTACACCTTC

d_gene: .
v_gene: TRBV5-4
j_gene: TRBJ1-1
abundance: .
CDR3aa: CASSLGVAGANTEAFF
CDR3nt: TGTGCCAGCAGCTTGGGTGTCGCAGGAGCGAACACTGAAGCTTTCTTT

d_gene: .
v_gene: TRBV30
j_gene: TRBJ2-3
abundance: .
CDR3aa: CAWRDWGLGDTQYF
CDR3nt: TGTGCCTGGAGGGACTGGGGGCTCGGAGATACGCAGTATTTT

d_gene: TRBD1
v_gene: TRBV5-6
j_gene: TRBJ1-5
abundance: .
CDR3aa: CASSPWTGGNQPQHF
CDR3nt: TGTGCCAGCAGCCCCTGGACAGGGGGGAATCAGCCCCAGCATTTT

d_gene: .
v_gene: TRBV27
j_gene: TRBJ2-2
abundance: .
CDR3aa: CASSPDVQTLNTGELFF
CDR3nt: TGTGCCAGCAGCCCGGACGTACAGACTCTGAACACCGGGGAGCTGTTTTTT

d_gene: .
v_gene: TRBV5-1
j_gene: TRBJ1-5
abundance: .
CDR3aa: CASSSGLDNQPQHF
CDR3nt: TGCGCCAGCAGCTCGGGACTGGACAATCAGCCCCAGCATTTT

d_gene: .
v_gene: TRBV7-3
j_gene: TRBJ2-1
abundance: .
CDR3aa: CASSPGGQINEQFF
CDR3nt: TGTGCCAGCAGTCCCGGAGGGCAGATTAATGAGCAGTTCTTC

d_gene: TRBD2
v_gene: TRBV18
j_gene: TRBJ2-7
abundance: .
CDR3aa: CASSPIGTSGTAYEQYF
CDR3nt: TGTGCCAGCTCACCCATTGGGACTAGCGGGACTGCCTACGAGCAGTACTTC

d_gene: .
v_gene: TRBV12-2
j_gene: TRBJ2-5
abundance: .
CDR3aa: CASRLPLHRGQETQYF
CDR3nt: TGTGCAAGTCGCTTACCCCTGCACAGGGGCCAAGAGACCCAGTACTTC

d_gene: .
v_gene: TRBV14
j_gene: TRBJ1-2
abundance: .
CDR3aa: CASSQAGSPNYGYTF
CDR3nt: TGTGCCAGCAGCCAAGCCGGGTCCCCTAACTATGGCTACACCTTC

d_gene: .
v_gene: TRBV7-8
j_gene: TRBJ1-1
abundance: .
CDR3aa: CASSLGGVRTEAFF
CDR3nt: TGTGCCAGCAGCTTAGGAGGGGTTCGGACTGAAGCTTTCTTT

d_gene: TRBD2
v_gene: TRBV10-1
j_gene: TRBJ2-2
abundance: .
CDR3aa: CASSAGLAGGTGELFF
CDR3nt: TGCGCCAGCAGTGCCGGACTAGCGGGAGGGACCGGGGAGCTGTTTTTT

d_gene: .
v_gene: TRBV28
j_gene: TRBJ1-1
abundance: .
CDR3aa: CASSLSVLWGEAFF
CDR3nt: TGTGCCAGCAGTTTATCGGTTCTGTGGGGTGAAGCTTTCTTT

d_gene: TRBD1
v_gene: TRBV7-6
j_gene: TRBJ2-3
abundance: .
CDR3aa: CASSFPPTGLEADTQYF
CDR3nt: TGTGCCAGCAGCTTTCCCCCGACAGGGCTCGAGGCAGATACGCAGTATTTT

d_gene: .
v_gene: TRBV6-2/TRBV6-3
j_gene: TRBJ1-3
abundance: .
CDR3aa: CASSRQYAGNTIYF
CDR3nt: TGTGCCAGCAGTCGCCAGTACGCTGGAAACACCATATATTTT

d_gene: .
v_gene: TRBV20-1
j_gene: TRBJ2-1
abundance: .
CDR3aa: CSASFLGGGKYEQFF
CDR3nt: TGCAGTGCTAGTTTTTTGGGAGGGGGGAAGTATGAGCAGTTCTTC

d_gene: TRBD2
v_gene: TRBV7-2
j_gene: TRBJ2-1
abundance: .
CDR3aa: CASSIREGQFF
CDR3nt: TGTGCCAGCAGCATCCGGGAGGGGCAGTTCTTC

d_gene: TRBD2
v_gene: TRBV9
j_gene: TRBJ2-1
abundance: .
CDR3aa: CASSARAGGPYNEQFF
CDR3nt: TGTGCCAGCAGCGCGAGAGCGGGAGGGCCCTACAATGAGCAGTTCTTC

d_gene: TRBD1
v_gene: TRBV29-1
j_gene: TRBJ2-7
abundance: few
CDR3aa: CSVPRTGGAGQYF
CDR3nt: TGCAGCGTTCCACGAACAGGGGGCGCTGGGCAGTACTTC

d_gene: .
v_gene: TRBV7-2
j_gene: TRBJ2-7
abundance: .
CDR3aa: CASSLALGGEQYF
CDR3nt: TGTGCCAGCAGCTTAGCGCTTGGAGGGGAGCAGTACTTC

d_gene: .
v_gene: TRBV12-3/TRBV12-4
j_gene: TRBJ1-2
abundance: .
CDR3aa: CASRSGGRGYTF
CDR3nt: TGTGCCAGCAGATCCGGGGGCCGGGGCTACACCTTC

d_gene: .
v_gene: TRBV5-1
j_gene: TRBJ1-6
abundance: once
CDR3aa: CASSLVGDGDSPLHF
CDR3nt: TGCGCCAGCAGCTTGGTAGGAGATGGAGATTCACCCCTCCACTTT

d_gene: .
v_gene: TRBV29-1
j_gene: TRBJ1-1
abundance: .
CDR3aa: CSVQGGRASRTEAFF
CDR3nt: TGCAGCGTTCAAGGGGGGCGGGCCAGCCGGACTGAAGCTTTCTTT

d_gene: .
v_gene: TRBV9
j_gene: TRBJ2-5
abundance: once
CDR3aa: CASSLGTEKETQYF
CDR3nt: TGTGCCAGCAGCTTAGGGACGGAAAAAGAGACCCAGTACTTC

d_gene: TRBD2
v_gene: TRBV4-3
j_gene: TRBJ2-2
abundance: .
CDR3aa: CASSQDLPSGSANTGELFF
CDR3nt: TGCGCCAGCAGCCAAGATCTCCCCAGCGGGAGCGCGAACACCGGGGAGCTGTTTTTT

d_gene: TRBD2
v_gene: TRBV5-4
j_gene: TRBJ2-1
abundance: once
CDR3aa: CASSPGLADEQFF
CDR3nt: TGTGCCAGCAGCCCGGGACTAGCCGATGAGCAGTTCTTC

d_gene: .
v_gene: TRBV27
j_gene: TRBJ1-5
abundance: once
CDR3aa: CASSLSLGAGGINQPQHF
CDR3nt: TGTGCCAGCAGTTTATCTCTCGGGGCCGGGGGGATAAATCAGCCCCAGCATTTT

d_gene: .
v_gene: TRBV19
j_gene: TRBJ2-6
abundance: .
CDR3aa: CASSGPSSGANVLTF
CDR3nt: TGTGCCAGTAGTGGGCCGAGCTCTGGGGCCAACGTCCTGACTTTC

d_gene: TRBD1
v_gene: TRBV7-2
j_gene: TRBJ1-1
abundance: .
CDR3aa: CASSLFATGVTEAFF
CDR3nt: TGTGCCAGCAGCTTATTTGCCACAGGGGTCACTGAAGCTTTCTTT

d_gene: .
v_gene: TRBV6-4
j_gene: TRBJ2-1
abundance: .
CDR3aa: CASSDHGAAYNEQFF
CDR3nt: TGTGCCAGCAGTGATCACGGGGCAGCCTACAATGAGCAGTTCTTC

d_gene: .
v_gene: TRBV27
j_gene: TRBJ1-4
abundance: .
CDR3aa: CASSQGPRGEKLFF
CDR3nt: TGTGCCAGCAGTCAGGGACCTCGGGGTGAAAAACTGTTTTTT

d_gene: .
v_gene: TRBV10-2
j_gene: TRBJ1-5
abundance: .
CDR3aa: CASSDGDLRMGNQPQHF
CDR3nt: TGCGCCAGCAGTGATGGGGATTTGCGTATGGGCAATCAGCCCCAGCATTTT

d_gene: .
v_gene: TRBV25-1
j_gene: TRBJ2-7
abundance: .
CDR3aa: CASSDTGTLSHEQYF
CDR3nt: TGTGCCAGCAGTGACACCGGGACACTTAGCCACGAGCAGTACTTC

d_gene: TRBD2
v_gene: TRBV6-5
j_gene: TRBJ2-7
abundance: .
CDR3aa: CASTRGGLSSWQYF
CDR3nt: TGTGCCAGCACCCGGGGGGGGCTGTCTTCCTGGCAGTACTTC

d_gene: TRBD1
v_gene: TRBV3-1/TRBV3-2
j_gene: TRBJ1-5
abundance: .
CDR3aa: CASSPPGGGQPQHF
CDR3nt: TGTGCCAGCAGCCCGCCAGGGGGCGGTCAGCCCCAGCATTTT

d_gene: .
v_gene: TRBV24-1
j_gene: TRBJ2-7
abundance: .
CDR3aa: CATSDLAGYEQYF
CDR3nt: TGTGCCACCAGTGATCTTGCAGGCTACGAGCAGTACTTC

d_gene: .
v_gene: TRBV12-3/TRBV12-4
j_gene: TRBJ2-3
abundance: .
CDR3aa: CASSPGRRDTQYF
CDR3nt: TGTGCCAGCAGTCCCGGCCGACGGGATACGCAGTATTTT

d_gene: .
v_gene: TRBV19
j_gene: TRBJ1-2
abundance: .
CDR3aa: CASSLQGDGYTF
CDR3nt: TGTGCCAGTAGCCTACAGGGAGACGGCTACACCTTC

d_gene: .
v_gene: TRBV9
j_gene: TRBJ2-1
abundance: .
CDR3aa: CASSVAGQPYNEQFF
CDR3nt: TGTGCCAGCAGCGTAGCAGGACAGCCCTACAATGAGCAGTTCTTC

d_gene: .
v_gene: TRBV27
j_gene: TRBJ1-6
abundance: .
CDR3aa: CASTEMAGFDSPLHF
CDR3nt: TGTGCCAGCACCGAGATGGCAGGGTTTGATTCACCCCTCCACTTT

d_gene: .
v_gene: TRBV9
j_gene: TRBJ1-2
abundance: .
CDR3aa: CASSVSSYGYTF
CDR3nt: TGTGCCAGCAGCGTGAGCAGCTATGGCTACACCTTC

d_gene: .
v_gene: TRBV3-1/TRBV3-2
j_gene: TRBJ2-7
abundance: .
CDR3aa: CASSHPGLADSSYEQYF
CDR3nt: TGTGCCAGCAGCCACCCGGGGCTAGCTGATAGCTCCTACGAGCAGTACTTC

d_gene: .
v_gene: TRBV6-4
j_gene: TRBJ2-1
abundance: once
CDR3aa: CASSDSRVSEQFF
CDR3nt: TGTGCCAGCAGTGACTCGAGGGTATCCGAGCAGTTCTTC

d_gene: .
v_gene: TRBV27
j_gene: TRBJ1-2
abundance: .
CDR3aa: CASRSGRKNYGYTF
CDR3nt: TGTGCCAGCAGATCGGGACGGAAAAACTATGGCTACACCTTC

d_gene: .
v_gene: TRBV15
j_gene: TRBJ1-2
abundance: .
CDR3aa: CATSRGGGSDGYTF
CDR3nt: TGTGCCACCAGCAGAGGAGGAGGGAGCGATGGCTACACCTTC

d_gene: TRBD1
v_gene: TRBV18
j_gene: TRBJ2-7
abundance: .
CDR3aa: CASSRDRAYEQYF
CDR3nt: TGTGCCAGCTCACGGGACAGGGCCTACGAGCAGTACTTC

d_gene: .
v_gene: TRBV10-3
j_gene: TRBJ1-2
abundance: .
CDR3aa: CAISADSGDGYTF
CDR3nt: TGTGCCATCAGTGCCGACAGTGGTGATGGCTACACCTTC

d_gene: TRBD2
v_gene: TRBV2
j_gene: TRBJ2-5
abundance: .
CDR3aa: CASSVTSGSGGGETQYF
CDR3nt: TGTGCCAGCAGTGTGACTAGCGGGAGTGGGGGTGGAGAGACCCAGTACTTC

d_gene: .
v_gene: TRBV28
j_gene: TRBJ2-7
abundance: .
CDR3aa: CASSLYPPGRGGYEQYF
CDR3nt: TGTGCCAGCAGTTTATACCCGCCAGGCAGGGGGGGCTACGAGCAGTACTTC

d_gene: .
v_gene: TRBV7-3
j_gene: TRBJ1-1
abundance: once
CDR3aa: CASSLMGQNTEAFF
CDR3nt: TGTGCCAGCAGCTTAATGGGACAGAACACTGAAGCTTTCTTT

d_gene: .
v_gene: TRBV3-1/TRBV3-2
j_gene: TRBJ1-2
abundance: .
CDR3aa: CASSQARRGYGYTF
CDR3nt: TGTGCCAGCAGCCAAGCCCGACGGGGGTATGGCTACACCTTC